Following are 26 T cell receptor beta chains from one sample sequenced in a study of T-cell memory formation after mild COVID-19. TCRdb redid the calling of the 5' RACE reads with MiXCR, one entry per CDR3 protein. This sample has around 320,000 distinct CDR3 sequences; 14% occur once, and the top ten carry around 20%. Input material: PBMCs or a T cell subset sorted from them (not recorded which). All receptors come from a man aged 18 to 35 who had mild COVID-19 (a few samples of this study predate the infection). Cell type and time point are not known.

The rearrangement uses TRBV12-3 or TRBV12-4 and TRBJ1-2; the match to TRBD1 covers 7 bases. The CDR3 extends over 15 amino acids. Losses at the gene ends were 5 bases for V and 4 bases for J; bases not matched to a gene: 10. The CDR3 is CASSPTGAHIYGYTF. CDR3 DNA sequence: TGTGCCAGCAGTCCTACAGGGGCGCATATCTATGGCTACACCTTC.

This clonotype has a count of ten or more. The chain employs TRBV7-2 and TRBJ2-1; 10 bases are a match to TRBD2. The CDR3 covers 16 residues. Germline V gene lookup returns CDR1 SGHTA and CDR2 FQGNSA. With V trimmed by 0 bases and J by 9 bases, 8 bases remained unmatched. In DNA form, the CDR3 reads TGTGCCAGCAGCTTAGCGACGCAAGCGGGGGGGGGTGAGCAGTTCTTC. Protein product: CASSLATQAGGGEQFF.

The CDR3 nucleotides read TGTGCCAGCAGTGAATCCGATGCAGATACGCAGTATTTT. This translates into CASSESDADTQYF. The V call is TRBV25-1, the J call TRBJ2-3; no clear D. Germline-derived CDR1 and CDR2 are MGHDK and SYGVNS. This CDR3 has 13 amino acids. Trimming took 1 base from V and 4 from J, leaving 6 bases between them.

The chain uses TRBV7-9 and TRBJ2-5; D gene ambiguous. V was shortened by 5 bases and J by 2 bases, with 18 bases between the two germline ends. The CDR3 consists of 16 residues. Germline values: CDR1 SEHNR, CDR2 FQNEAQ (reference sequence). The CDR3 protein is CASSKTDRTFQETQYF. DNA of the CDR3: TGTGCCAGCAGCAAAACGGACCGGACCTTTCAAGAGACCCAGTACTTC. Complete variable domain (other parts from reference TRBV7-9 and TRBJ2-5): DTGVSQNPRHKITKRGQNVTFRCDPISEHNRLYWYRQTLGQGPEFLTYFQNEAQLEKSRLLSDRFSAERPKGSFSTLEIQRTEQGDSAMYLCASSKTDRTFQETQYFGPGTRLLVL.

In this sample, this clonotype turned up many times. The chain has TRBV20-1 and TRBJ2-2, with 8 bases that match TRBD2. Germline-derived CDR1 and CDR2 are DFQATT and SNEGSKA (reference sequence). The V and J ends lost 7 bases and 4 bases, in that order; junction bases with no gene match: 8. The CDR3 is made up of 14 amino acids. The CDR3 DNA reads TGCAGTGTAACCGGGACTAGGTCCACCGGGGAGCTGTTTTTT. Amino acid sequence: CSVTGTRSTGELFF.

This clonotype was seen a few times. The V call is TRBV5-1, the J call TRBJ1-1, with 7 bases fitting TRBD1. After removal of 3 bases from V and 1 base from J, the junction contained 6 bases not matched to a gene. The V gene's germline CDR1 is SGHRS and CDR2 YFSETQ. The CDR3 has 15 amino acids. The CDR3 DNA reads TGCGCCAGCAGCTCGCTCTCAGGGGGGAACACTGAAGCTTTCTTT. Translating gives CASSSLSGGNTEAFF.

V and J are TRBV14 and TRBJ1-6, with unresolved D. The CDR3 extends over 13 amino acids. Per germline, CDR1 SGHDN and CDR2 FVKESK. Trimming cost V 1 base and J 12 bases, with 10 bases left between them. The CDR3 DNA reads TGTGCCAGCAGCCAAGGCTCGGTTCGACCCCTCCACTTT. Its protein product is CASSQGSVRPLHF.

This clonotype was counted ten times or more. J is TRBJ2-5 and V is TRBV5-1, with D uncertain. Germline-derived CDR1 and CDR2 are SGHRS and YFSETQ. V dropped 0 bases and J dropped 4 bases, with 7 bases sitting between them. The CDR3 covers 13 residues. CDR3 in amino acids: CASSLEFGETQYF. The CDR3 DNA follows: TGCGCCAGCAGCTTGGAATTTGGAGAGACCCAGTACTTC. Full variable domain (outside the CDR3, taken from reference TRBV5-1 and TRBJ2-5): KAGVTQTPRYLIKTRGQQVTLSCSPISGHRSVSWYQQTPGQGLQFLFEYFSETQRNKGNFPGRFSGRQFSNSRSEMNVSTLELGDSALYLCASSLEFGETQYFGPGTRLLVL.

The rearrangement links TRBV5-1 to TRBJ2-1; possibly TRBD1 for D (6 bases). With 3 bases removed from V and 6 bases from J, the gap between germline ends came to 16 bases. The CDR3 runs 15 residues. CDR1 and CDR2 (germline): SGHRS, YFSETQ. For the CDR3, the DNA is TGCGCCAGCAGCTCGCTAGGGACACCCCTCAATGAGCAGTTCTTC. This translates into CASSSLGTPLNEQFF. The full variable domain, in which reference TRBV5-1 and TRBJ2-1 provide the parts outside the CDR3, is KAGVTQTPRYLIKTRGQQVTLSCSPISGHRSVSWYQQTPGQGLQFLFEYFSETQRNKGNFPGRFSGRQFSNSRSEMNVSTLELGDSALYLCASSSLGTPLNEQFFGPGTRLTVL.

This clonotype has ten or more counts. The rearrangement joins TRBV7-9 to TRBJ2-1, with TRBD2 matching over 7 bases. This CDR3 has 15 amino acids. V was pared by 1 base and J by 1 base, with 1 base of the junction left unmatched. Germline V CDR1 and CDR2: SEHNR, FQNEAQ (reference sequence). The CDR3, as DNA: TGTGCCAGCAGCTTAGGGCGGGGGTCCTACAATGAGCAGTTCTTC. It is translated as CASSLGRGSYNEQFF.

This clonotype was observed a handful of times. The chain combines TRBV20-1 with TRBJ2-1; possibly TRBD1 or TRBD2 for D (5 bases each). V lost 2 bases and J 7 bases, leaving 21 bases between the germline ends. Germline loops: CDR1 DFQATT, CDR2 SNEGSKA (reference sequence). This CDR3 is built from 16 residues. In nucleotides, the CDR3 is TGCAGTGCTAGAAAGCTTTCCGGGACCCTCGTGAATGAGCAGTTCTTC. Amino acid sequence: CSARKLSGTLVNEQFF.

This clonotype has more than one count but fewer than ten. The chain has TRBV6-5 and TRBJ1-1, with 7 bases matching TRBD1. CDR3 length: 14 residues. Trimming took 2 bases from V and 3 from J; bases not matched to a gene: 3. The V gene's germline CDR1 is MNHEY and CDR2 SVGAGI. The CDR3 DNA reads as TGTGCCAGCAGTTACGGGCAGGGGGACACTGAAGCTTTCTTT. Protein sequence: CASSYGQGDTEAFF.

This clonotype occurred a few times. The genes are TRBV7-2 and TRBJ2-5; D is possibly TRBD1 (5 bases). The germline CDR1 and CDR2 sequences are SGHTA and FQGNSA. The CDR3 has 14 residues. V lost 0 bases to trimming and J lost 1 base, with 6 bases between them. The CDR3 loop reads CASSLAQGQETQYF. The CDR3, as DNA: TGTGCCAGCAGCTTAGCCCAGGGCCAAGAGACCCAGTACTTC.

The chain employs TRBV20-1 and TRBJ2-7, with TRBD1 identical over 11 bases. Trimming cost V 8 bases and J 7 bases; bases outside gene matches: 10. There are 13 residues in the CDR3. Germline CDR1 is DFQATT and CDR2 is SNEGSKA (reference sequence). The CDR3 reads CSTYSGQGVEQYF. For the CDR3, the DNA is TGCAGTACATACTCGGGACAGGGGGTAGAGCAGTACTTC.

The chain carries TRBV11-2 and TRBJ2-7; 8 bases agree with TRBD1. With 4 bases clipped from V and 8 bases from J, the junction kept 13 bases outside the gene matches. The CDR3 runs to 15 residues. Germline CDR1 and CDR2: SGHAT and FQNNGV. The DNA of the CDR3 is TGTGCCAGCAGCTCGCGGACAGGGACGGGTTTGAAGCAGTACTTC. It specifies CASSSRTGTGLKQYF.

This sequence joins TRBV11-2 and TRBJ2-1, with 15 positions matching TRBD2. V shed 2 bases and J 9 bases; nucleotides not matched to a gene: 5. Germline CDR1 and CDR2: SGHAT and FQNNGV. The CDR3 spans 16 residues. The CDR3 is CASSLMGLAGGSEQFF. CDR3 bases: TGTGCCAGCAGCTTAATGGGACTAGCGGGGGGTAGTGAGCAGTTCTTC.

The sample holds many counts of this clonotype. The chain combines TRBV5-1 with TRBJ2-7, with D tentatively TRBD1 or TRBD2 (5 bases each). Deletions cut 7 bases from V and 5 bases from J, with 19 bases between. Germline assignment: CDR1 SGHRS and CDR2 YFSETQ. The CDR3 runs to 14 residues. The CDR3 DNA is TGCGCCAGCGGGTTACGCAGGGAGACCGACGAGCAGTACTTC. It specifies CASGLRRETDEQYF.

The chain couples TRBV4-3 to TRBJ2-3; 8 bases agree with TRBD2. V lost 1 base, J lost 2 bases, and 11 bases stayed unmatched. The CDR3 consists of 18 residues. In germline, CDR1 is LGHNA, CDR2 YSLEER. The CDR3 nucleotides are TGCGCCAGCAGCCAAGTGTACTCAGCTAGCGGGTACACAGATACGCAGTATTTT. Translating gives CASSQVYSASGYTDTQYF.

The V call is TRBV9, the J call TRBJ2-6, with D possibly called TRBD1 or TRBD2 (5 bases each). The CDR3 loop spans 15 amino acids. V gave up 0 bases and J gave up 9 bases, with 13 bases separating them. Germline lookup yields CDR1 SGDLS and CDR2 YYNGEE. The CDR3 is CASSVGTLVDNVLTF. CDR3 DNA: TGTGCCAGCAGCGTAGGGACACTAGTAGACAACGTCCTGACTTTC.

This clonotype was seen a handful of times. The chain joins TRBV6-2 or TRBV6-3 to TRBJ2-5; TRBD2 matches at 12 bases. The CDR3 is 17 amino acids. J lost 4 bases, V lost 5 bases, and 11 bases had no gene match. Germline loops: CDR1 MNHEY, CDR2 SVGEGT. The CDR3 DNA follows: TGTGCCAGCAGTACCGGAGGAACTAGCGGGGGGCGAGAGACCCAGTACTTC. It specifies CASSTGGTSGGRETQYF.

The chain combines TRBV6-2 or TRBV6-3 with TRBJ2-7; D not resolved. CDR1 MNHEY and CDR2 SVGEGT come from the germline V gene. With 3 bases removed from V and 2 bases from J, the gap between germline ends came to 14 bases. This CDR3 has 15 residues. CDR3 bases: TGTGCCAGCAGTTATGATGCCCCGCCACCCTACGAGCAGTACGTC. Its translation is CASSYDAPPPYEQYV.

The sample holds many counts of this clonotype. The chain combines TRBV20-1 with TRBJ1-1; weak D call: TRBD1 (5 bases). The germline gives CDR1 DFQATT, CDR2 SNEGSKA (reference sequence). CDR3 size: 12 residues. V lost 3 bases and J lost 5, with 10 bases in between. CDR3 loop: CSASEGWTEAFF. In nucleotides, the CDR3 is TGCAGTGCTAGTGAGGGGTGGACTGAAGCTTTCTTT.

The chain joins TRBV7-9 to TRBJ2-7; D may be TRBD1 (5 bases). CDR3 length equals 14 residues. The germline gives CDR1 SEHNR, CDR2 FQNEAQ (reference sequence). Deletions cut 2 bases from V and 2 bases from J, with 10 bases between. The CDR3 DNA reads TGTGCCAGCAGCTTATTGTCAGGGCCCTACGAGCAGTACTTC. Translating it yields CASSLLSGPYEQYF. Full variable domain (rest looked up from reference TRBV7-9 and TRBJ2-7): DTGVSQNPRHKITKRGQNVTFRCDPISEHNRLYWYRQTLGQGPEFLTYFQNEAQLEKSRLLSDRFSAERPKGSFSTLEIQRTEQGDSAMYLCASSLLSGPYEQYFGPGTRLTVT.

This clonotype has just a few counts. J is TRBJ2-1 and V is TRBV14, with a weak D call TRBD1 (6 bases). This CDR3 has 17 residues. Deletions cut 4 bases from V and 5 bases from J, with 21 bases between. Germline V gene lookup returns CDR1 SGHDN and CDR2 FVKESK. The CDR3 reads CASSPSPGDTSHNEQFF. The DNA of the CDR3 is TGTGCCAGCAGCCCCTCACCCGGGGACACGTCCCACAATGAGCAGTTCTTC.

This clonotype came up a few times. V is TRBV7-2 and J is TRBJ2-3; maybe TRBD1 (5 bases). Germline CDR1 is SGHTA and CDR2 is FQGNSA. The CDR3 loop spans 14 amino acids. The V end was cut by 1 base, the J end by 3 bases, with 8 bases between. The CDR3 region is CASSLVSGTDTQYF. The CDR3 coding sequence is TGTGCCAGCAGCTTAGTCTCAGGGACAGATACGCAGTATTTT.

This clonotype was picked up many times. The rearrangement uses TRBV7-3 and TRBJ1-2, with D possibly TRBD1 on 6 matching bases. Germline V lookup: CDR1 SGHTA, CDR2 FQGTGA. Trimming took 0 bases from V and 6 from J, leaving 11 bases between them. The CDR3 runs 14 residues. The CDR3 region is CASSLTGRGDGYTF. For the CDR3, the DNA is TGTGCCAGCAGCTTAACGGGAAGGGGGGATGGCTACACCTTC. Using reference TRBV7-3 and TRBJ1-2 for the parts outside the CDR3, the full variable domain is GAGVSQTPSNKVTEKGKYVELRCDPISGHTALYWYRQSLGQGPEFLIYFQGTGAADDSGLPNDRFFAVRPEGSVSTLKIQRTERGDSAVYLCASSLTGRGDGYTFGSGTRLTVV.